This T cell receptor beta chain was sequenced in a study of shared clonotypes between healthy human individuals. This clone was counted once. Other DNA sequences of this sample code for an identical CDR3. Trimming took 0 bases from V and 0 from J, leaving 10 bases between them. This CDR3 spans 16 amino acids. Germline-derived CDR1 and CDR2 are SGHRS and YFSETQ. Assay used: immunoSEQ multiplex PCR; TCRdb lists only in-frame clones, some missing. The table records over a million clones, 96% of them present only once. The receptor was derived from a young man in good health. This chain links TRBV5-1 with TRBJ2-1, with D perhaps matching TRBD2 (5 bases). The sequenced material came from naive CD4+ T cells sorted from blood. Specified subset: CD45RA+ positively selected. CDR3 residues: CASSLVPGSSYNEQFF. DNA for the CDR3: TGCGCCAGCAGCTTGGTCCCGGGGAGCTCCTACAATGAGCAGTTCTTC.